The rows below give T cell receptor beta chains drawn from one sample of a study of a mutant IDH1 vaccine in newly diagnosed glioma. Generated by immunoSEQ multiplex PCR, the TCRdb table keeps only in-frame clones and is missing some. The sample records about 94,000 clones, roughly 89% being singletons. Their cognate antigens are unknown. Sequenced here: PBMCs, sampled from a glioma patient whose treatment included an IDH1 peptide vaccine. The receptors stem from a woman between 50 and 59 years old with glioma. Both conserved end residues are part of each CDR3. A D gene is named only where the DNA matches it firmly. Expanded clones are given a class, and other clones once, few, many or no size at all.

v_gene,abundance,j_gene,d_gene,CDR3aa,CDR3nt
TRBV5-1,-,TRBJ2-7,TRBD1,CASRQTGGYEQYF,TGCGCCAGCAGGCAAACAGGGGGCTACGAGCAGTACTTC
TRBV27,-,TRBJ1-1,TRBD1,CASSRQGAAFF,TGTGCCAGCAGCCGACAGGGGGCGGCTTTCTTT
TRBV19,-,TRBJ2-5,-,CASSASDREGLEQETQYF,TGTGCCAGTAGTGCCTCGGACAGGGAGGGACTAGAGCAAGAGACCCAGTACTTC
TRBV6-1,-,TRBJ2-1,-,CASSPTGNHEQFF,TGTGCCAGCAGTCCGACAGGTAACCATGAGCAGTTCTTC
TRBV14,-,TRBJ2-7,-,CASSQDRTRSYEQYF,TGTGCCAGCAGCCAAGATCGAACTAGATCCTACGAGCAGTACTTC
TRBV10-3,-,TRBJ2-6,-,CAISEFGRGANVLTF,TGTGCCATCAGTGAGTTTGGCAGAGGGGCCAACGTCCTGACTTTC
TRBV7-8,-,TRBJ2-2,-,CASSYPLGGANTGELFF,TGTGCCAGCAGTTACCCCCTGGGCGGTGCGAACACCGGGGAGCTGTTTTTT
TRBV2,once,TRBJ1-4,-,CASNRDREKLFF,TGTGCCAGCAATCGGGACCGCGAAAAACTGTTTTTT
TRBV11-2,-,TRBJ2-5,TRBD2,CASSLVLSAGGGGETQYF,TGTGCCAGCAGCTTAGTGCTTTCGGCGGGAGGTGGGGGAGAGACCCAGTACTTC
TRBV27,-,TRBJ2-7,-,CASSYLGGNEQYF,TGTGCCAGCAGTTACCTAGGAGGGAACGAGCAGTACTTC
TRBV18,once,TRBJ2-5,-,CASSPAQQETQYF,TGTGCCAGCTCACCAGCACAGCAAGAGACCCAGTACTTC
TRBV19,-,TRBJ2-3,-,CASSFGGGIADTQYF,TGTGCCAGTAGTTTCGGCGGGGGCATCGCAGATACGCAGTATTTT
TRBV7-6,-,TRBJ2-5,-,CASSLAQVDFTTAQETQYF,TGTGCCAGCAGCTTAGCGCAGGTTGATTTTACGACAGCCCAGGAGACCCAGTACTTC
TRBV30,-,TRBJ2-5,-,CAWSVGVGARETQYF,TGTGCCTGGAGTGTGGGGGTGGGGGCTCGGGAGACCCAGTACTTC
TRBV9,once,TRBJ1-2,-,CASSVDLGFNYGYTF,TGTGCCAGCAGCGTAGACCTGGGGTTTAACTATGGCTACACCTTC
TRBV6-5,-,TRBJ2-7,-,CASSLLRGGYEQYF,TGTGCCAGCAGCCTACTCAGGGGGGGGTACGAGCAGTACTTC
TRBV5-8,-,TRBJ1-2,-,CASMASGGYTF,TGTGCCAGCATGGCGTCCGGTGGCTACACCTTC
TRBV11-2,-,TRBJ1-3,TRBD1,CASSSRTGNSGNTIYF,TGTGCCAGCAGCTCCCGGACAGGGAACTCTGGAAACACCATATATTTT
TRBV25-1,-,TRBJ2-6,-,CASSEFVSGANVLTF,TGTGCCAGCAGTGAATTTGTGTCCGGGGCCAACGTCCTGACTTTC
TRBV5-1,-,TRBJ2-5,TRBD1,CASSHGTGEETQYF,TGCGCCAGCAGCCACGGGACAGGGGAAGAGACCCAGTACTTC
TRBV6-5,-,TRBJ2-7,-,CASSLLGGGYEQYF,TGTGCCAGCAGTCTACTAGGGGGGGGATACGAGCAGTACTTC
TRBV2,-,TRBJ2-7,TRBD1,CASSAHRGWSYEQYF,TGTGCCAGCAGTGCCCACAGGGGTTGGTCCTACGAGCAGTACTTC
TRBV15,once,TRBJ2-5,TRBD2,CATSSGQLAGGGETQYF,TGTGCCACCAGCAGTGGACAGCTAGCGGGAGGGGGAGAGACCCAGTACTTC
TRBV30,-,TRBJ2-1,TRBD2,CASPRTGRGLGQFF,TGTGCCTCTCCTAGGACCGGGAGGGGGTTGGGGCAGTTCTTC
TRBV19,-,TRBJ2-1,-,CASSIGNEQFF,TGTGCCAGTAGTATAGGGAATGAGCAGTTCTTC
TRBV7-9,-,TRBJ1-1,TRBD1,CASRAKSGQQNTEAFF,TGTGCCAGCAGGGCAAAATCGGGACAGCAGAACACTGAAGCTTTCTTT
TRBV7-8,-,TRBJ1-2,TRBD1,CASSPGQGGNYGYTF,TGTGCCAGCAGCCCTGGACAGGGGGGTAACTATGGCTACACCTTC
TRBV10-2,-,TRBJ2-7,-,CASKYGGPYEQYF,TGCGCCAGCAAGTACGGCGGGCCCTACGAGCAGTACTTC
TRBV9,-,TRBJ2-1,-,CASSASGTGGHNEQFF,TGTGCCAGCAGCGCCTCCGGGACTGGGGGTCACAATGAGCAGTTCTTC
TRBV11-2,-,TRBJ2-7,TRBD1,CASSLAGPTGEQYF,TGTGCCAGCAGCTTAGCGGGACCGACAGGGGAGCAGTACTTC
TRBV5-6,-,TRBJ2-7,TRBD2,CASSRNGLAGTYEQYF,TGTGCCAGCAGCCGTAACGGACTAGCGGGGACCTACGAGCAGTACTTC
TRBV7-9,-,TRBJ2-7,-,CASSAQVPGYEQYF,TGTGCCAGCAGCGCGCAGGTTCCTGGGTACGAGCAGTACTTC
TRBV18,-,TRBJ1-5,TRBD1,CASSPGQGVGNQPQHF,TGTGCCAGCTCACCCGGACAGGGGGTCGGAAATCAGCCCCAGCATTTT